This is a list of T cell receptor beta chains from one sample in a study of T cell changes during pregnancy in multiple sclerosis. TCRdb keeps only in-frame clones here, not all; method: immunoSEQ multiplex PCR. The table includes 70,000 to 80,000 clones, roughly 92% detected once. The sequencing used peripheral blood, collected after pregnancy. Receptor source: a female donor in good health, enrolled as a control in a pregnancy study. Each CDR3 is given with its conserved first and last residue. The D gene is left open where the match is weak. Only part of the rows carry a size: once, few, many, or a class if the clone is expanded.

CDR3 DNA: TGTGCCAGCAGCGTAGCGAAAGGGGAATCAGATACGCAGTATTTT
CDR3 protein: CASSVAKGESDTQYF
CDR3 length: 15
clone size: -
J gene: TRBJ2-3
D gene: -
V gene: TRBV9

CDR3 DNA: TGTGCCAGCAGCTTGGGCGCGGGGGGGCGATTTGAGCAGTACTTC
CDR3 protein: CASSLGAGGRFEQYF
CDR3 length: 15
clone size: -
J gene: TRBJ2-7
D gene: TRBD2
V gene: TRBV5-4

CDR3 DNA: TGTGCCAGCTCACCACTCGGTGGCAATCAGCCCCAGCATTTT
CDR3 protein: CASSPLGGNQPQHF
CDR3 length: 14
clone size: -
J gene: TRBJ1-5
D gene: -
V gene: TRBV18

CDR3 DNA: TGTGCCAGCAGCTTGGCGGCCGGCACTGAAGCTTTCTTT
CDR3 protein: CASSLAAGTEAFF
CDR3 length: 13
clone size: -
J gene: TRBJ1-1
D gene: -
V gene: TRBV11-2

CDR3 DNA: TGTGCCAGCAGCTCCACGCCAGGGATAAATGAAAAACTGTTTTTT
CDR3 protein: CASSSTPGINEKLFF
CDR3 length: 15
clone size: -
J gene: TRBJ1-4
D gene: -
V gene: TRBV7-9

CDR3 DNA: TGTGCCAGCAGCCCCTGGCGGGAGGCCCAAGAGACCCAGTACTTC
CDR3 protein: CASSPWREAQETQYF
CDR3 length: 15
clone size: -
J gene: TRBJ2-5
D gene: TRBD2
V gene: TRBV28

CDR3 DNA: TGTGCCAGTAGTATAAGGGGGACAGGGGTCTCCGATAGGGGTAATAATGAGCAGTTCTTC
CDR3 protein: CASSIRGTGVSDRGNNEQFF
CDR3 length: 20
clone size: -
J gene: TRBJ2-1
D gene: TRBD1
V gene: TRBV19

CDR3 DNA: TGTGCCACCAGCAGAGATCTAGCGGGGCTGTATACGCAGTATTTT
CDR3 protein: CATSRDLAGLYTQYF
CDR3 length: 15
clone size: -
J gene: TRBJ2-3
D gene: TRBD2
V gene: TRBV15

CDR3 DNA: TGTGCCAGCCTCAGGGAAGTTGGAGCTAACTATGGCTACACCTTC
CDR3 protein: CASLREVGANYGYTF
CDR3 length: 15
clone size: -
J gene: TRBJ1-2
D gene: -
V gene: TRBV25-1

CDR3 DNA: TGTGCCAGCAGCTTAAGTTTGGGGAGCGCAACTAATGAAAAACTGTTTTTT
CDR3 protein: CASSLSLGSATNEKLFF
CDR3 length: 17
clone size: -
J gene: TRBJ1-4
D gene: -
V gene: TRBV7-9

CDR3 DNA: TGCGCCAGCAGCCAAGGGTTCGGGACTGCCCCAGGACACACAGATACGCAGTATTTT
CDR3 protein: CASSQGFGTAPGHTDTQYF
CDR3 length: 19
clone size: -
J gene: TRBJ2-3
D gene: -
V gene: TRBV4-3

CDR3 DNA: TGTGCCAGCAGTCCCCTTGGTGGCACAGGGGGGACCGGGGAGCTGTTTTTT
CDR3 protein: CASSPLGGTGGTGELFF
CDR3 length: 17
clone size: -
J gene: TRBJ2-2
D gene: TRBD1
V gene: TRBV6-4

CDR3 DNA: TGTGCCAGCAGTCGACTAGCCACGCAAGAGACCCAGTACTTC
CDR3 protein: CASSRLATQETQYF
CDR3 length: 14
clone size: -
J gene: TRBJ2-5
D gene: TRBD2
V gene: TRBV28

CDR3 DNA: TGTGCCAGCAGTTCCCCCATGGGGGGCCAAGAGACCCAGTACTTC
CDR3 protein: CASSSPMGGQETQYF
CDR3 length: 15
clone size: -
J gene: TRBJ2-5
D gene: -
V gene: TRBV28

CDR3 DNA: TGTGCCATGGGCCCCCGGGGGGCCACCTACGAGCAGTACTTC
CDR3 protein: CAMGPRGATYEQYF
CDR3 length: 14
clone size: -
J gene: TRBJ2-7
D gene: -
V gene: TRBV28

CDR3 DNA: TGTGCCAGCACTTCGTCCGGGACAGGGGCTGAAAAACTGTTTTTT
CDR3 protein: CASTSSGTGAEKLFF
CDR3 length: 15
clone size: -
J gene: TRBJ1-4
D gene: TRBD1
V gene: TRBV2

CDR3 DNA: TGTGCCAGCAGCCACCGGACAGGGGGAGATGGCTACACCTTC
CDR3 protein: CASSHRTGGDGYTF
CDR3 length: 14
clone size: -
J gene: TRBJ1-2
D gene: TRBD1
V gene: TRBV7-8

CDR3 DNA: TGCAGCGCCTCCAGTAGCGGGGGAGGCAATGAGCAGTTCTTC
CDR3 protein: CSASSSGGGNEQFF
CDR3 length: 14
clone size: -
J gene: TRBJ2-1
D gene: TRBD2
V gene: TRBV29-1

CDR3 DNA: TGTGCCAGCAGTTTCGGGCGGGGGATAACCTACAATGAGCAGTTCTTC
CDR3 protein: CASSFGRGITYNEQFF
CDR3 length: 16
clone size: -
J gene: TRBJ2-1
D gene: TRBD2
V gene: TRBV28

CDR3 DNA: TGTGCCAGCAGCCGGACTAGCGGGGGGGCCTACGAGCAGTACTTC
CDR3 protein: CASSRTSGGAYEQYF
CDR3 length: 15
clone size: -
J gene: TRBJ2-7
D gene: TRBD2
V gene: TRBV28

CDR3 DNA: TGCAGCGTTGAATGGGGACAGGGACAGCCCCAGCATTTT
CDR3 protein: CSVEWGQGQPQHF
CDR3 length: 13
clone size: -
J gene: TRBJ1-5
D gene: TRBD1
V gene: TRBV29-1

CDR3 DNA: TGTGCCAGCAGCGCACGGACAGGGGCGCGGATCTATGGCTACACCTTC
CDR3 protein: CASSARTGARIYGYTF
CDR3 length: 16
clone size: -
J gene: TRBJ1-2
D gene: TRBD1
V gene: TRBV7-8

CDR3 DNA: TGTGCCAGCAGCTTGGAGGCAGGCAATAATTCACCCCTCCACTTT
CDR3 protein: CASSLEAGNNSPLHF
CDR3 length: 15
clone size: few
J gene: TRBJ1-6
D gene: -
V gene: TRBV5-4

CDR3 DNA: TGTGCCAGCAGTTTATCGGGCAGGACTTACGAGCAGTACTTC
CDR3 protein: CASSLSGRTYEQYF
CDR3 length: 14
clone size: -
J gene: TRBJ2-7
D gene: -
V gene: TRBV28

CDR3 DNA: TGTGCCAGCAGCCGTATGCCAGGGGAGAGTCGAAACACCATATATTTT
CDR3 protein: CASSRMPGESRNTIYF
CDR3 length: 16
clone size: -
J gene: TRBJ1-3
D gene: -
V gene: TRBV5-4

CDR3 DNA: TGTGCCAGCAGCCAAGAGGGGCGCGACACCGGGGAGCTGTTTTTT
CDR3 protein: CASSQEGRDTGELFF
CDR3 length: 15
clone size: few
J gene: TRBJ2-2
D gene: -
V gene: TRBV4-2

CDR3 DNA: TGTGCCAGCAGCTCGGACATAACCTACGAGCAGTACTTC
CDR3 protein: CASSSDITYEQYF
CDR3 length: 13
clone size: few
J gene: TRBJ2-7
D gene: -
V gene: TRBV11-2

CDR3 DNA: TGTGCCAGCAGCCGGAGGACAGGGGGGAGCGGGACCCAGTACTTC
CDR3 protein: CASSRRTGGSGTQYF
CDR3 length: 15
clone size: -
J gene: TRBJ2-5
D gene: TRBD1
V gene: TRBV7-7

CDR3 DNA: TGCGCCAGCAGTGAGAGCGGGGGGGCCGGAGATACGCAGTATTTT
CDR3 protein: CASSESGGAGDTQYF
CDR3 length: 15
clone size: once
J gene: TRBJ2-3
D gene: TRBD2
V gene: TRBV10-2

CDR3 DNA: TGTGCCAGCACTTCCGATGGGGCTCAGCCCCAGCATTTT
CDR3 protein: CASTSDGAQPQHF
CDR3 length: 13
clone size: once
J gene: TRBJ1-5
D gene: -
V gene: TRBV6-6

CDR3 DNA: TGTGCCAGCAGTACGGGGACAGCCACCGGGGAGCTGTTTTTT
CDR3 protein: CASSTGTATGELFF
CDR3 length: 14
clone size: -
J gene: TRBJ2-2
D gene: TRBD1
V gene: TRBV28

CDR3 DNA: TGTGCCAGTAGCCTACTACAGGGGAGTCGCTATGGCTACACCTTC
CDR3 protein: CASSLLQGSRYGYTF
CDR3 length: 15
clone size: -
J gene: TRBJ1-2
D gene: TRBD1
V gene: TRBV19